The sequence of this TCR beta chain was determined in a study of T cell repertoires in ileal Crohn's disease. The wider study: Surgery for a complication: stricturing in roughly 60%, penetrating in about 39%.

Assay: immunoSEQ multiplex PCR; the TCRdb copy retains only in-frame clones and omits some. The table shows about 31,000 clones, with roughly three quarters occurring only once. Overall study findings and caveats: High-frequency clones were more common in sorted CD8 than CD4 cells. Clonality above 26.8% at surgery always came with endoscopic recurrence.

The germline V gene encodes CDR1 MGHDK and CDR2 SYGVNS. The CDR3 is 14 amino acids. Note on this clone: As yet, its antigen is unknown.

The chain carries TRBV25-1 and TRBJ2-2; 7 nucleotides align to TRBD2. Source material: ileal tissue. The source is an adult with Crohn's disease. CDR3 DNA sequence: TGTGCAGCCAGGGCCATGGGGAGGGCCGGGGAGCTGTTTTTT. This gives the protein CAARAMGRAGELFF.